This T cell receptor (beta chain) was identified in a study of T cell responses to AZD1222 COVID-19 vaccine (dated by TCRdb to the early 2020s). Concerning the study at large: AZD1222 recipients with second doses at about 4 weeks or about 12 weeks were pooled, because spike-specific TCR depth and breadth did not differ between schedules. Trial participants were enrolled into age subgroups of 18-55, 56-69 and 70-plus years, which contained roughly 150, 30 and 60 TCR-sequenced participants, respectively. A total of just over 230 trial participants underwent TCR sequencing, of whom about 200 had received two doses of AZD1222 and some 25 had received two doses of the MenACWY control vaccine.

The CDR3 regions of human TCRbeta chains were subjected to immunosequencing. The published analysis was carried out like this. Repertoire TCRs were matched against a reference library of SARS-CoV-2-specific TCRs generated with the MIRA antigen-specificity platform. Breadth meant the fraction of unique TCRs that were SARS-CoV-2-associated, whereas depth meant the fraction of total T cells that were SARS-CoV-2-associated. Using the MIRA data, each spike-specific TCR was assigned both to the spike region to which the TCR was reactive and to a CD4 or CD8 class. Log10-transformed breadth and depth values were compared by one-way ANOVA with Sidak's multiple comparisons tests. The table was pulled from immuneACCESS by TCRdb, which kept in-frame rearrangements only. Such tables lose some clones; where checked, under half of the loss comes from unresolved V genes, and the rest has no known cause. D and trimming were read from the DNA, whereas the V and J calls and clone size are those reported in that table. This sample has about 140,000 clones in its table, and more than 85% of those were observed once. The ten largest clones add up to 3.1% of the sample.

A remark on this clone: Its antigen remains undetermined. The input lacks base qualities; no much larger clone sits a single base away.

What the research found in general, with its limitations: Nearly half of unique spike-specific TCRs reportedly recognized epitopes outside regions mutated in the B.1.351 and B.1.1.7 variants. After two AZD1222 doses, spike-specific TCR breadth and depth were significantly higher than at day 0 and than in MenACWY recipients. The 56-69-year group was small, and its depth increase did not reach significance, likely because of low power. No day 14 peak-response samples were available, so repertoires were characterized only after the peak T cell response. Conclusions about previously exposed vaccinees are limited, since just a handful of AZD1222 recipients were seropositive for SARS-CoV-2 at baseline. Participants were mostly white British and included more females than males, and it was suggested by the authors that clonal diversity may have been underestimated. CD4 TCRs associated with the vaccine covered the entire spike protein, and the dominant responses were in regions 160-218 and 743-854.

The time point label, read with the paper, signifies: baseline before first vaccination. Vaccinee samples came from UK trials COV001 and COV002, including a single-blind randomized controlled phase 2/3 trial of AZD1222 (ChAdOx1 nCoV-19) in healthy adults. For TCRbeta chain sequencing, PBMC samples were collected from trial participants at day 0 and at day 28 after the second dose. Including cysteine and phenylalanine, the CDR3 has 15 amino acids. Of the read, only the CDR3 DNA is kept; its 45 bases are in frame from base 1. CDR1 SGHRS and CDR2 YFSETQ were looked up in the germline V gene. V loses 0 bases, J loses 6 bases, and the germline ends lie 12 bases apart.

This specimen consisted of peripheral blood, obtained on day 0 of AZD1222 vaccination. The sequence came from an adult in good health. The sequence links TRBV5-1 to TRBJ1-4; TRBD1 could be the D gene, as 6 bases match. The DNA sequence is as follows: TGCGCCAGCAGCTTGGGGACGGGGGCCTATGAAAAACTGTTTTTT. Translated, this is CASSLGTGAYEKLFF. This CDR3, with the reference TRBV5-1 and TRBJ1-4 proteins standing in past its ends, gives the full variable domain KAGVTQTPRYLIKTRGQQVTLSCSPISGHRSVSWYQQTPGQGLQFLFEYFSETQRNKGNFPGRFSGRQFSNSRSEMNVSTLELGDSALYLCASSLGTGAYEKLFFGSGTQLSVL.